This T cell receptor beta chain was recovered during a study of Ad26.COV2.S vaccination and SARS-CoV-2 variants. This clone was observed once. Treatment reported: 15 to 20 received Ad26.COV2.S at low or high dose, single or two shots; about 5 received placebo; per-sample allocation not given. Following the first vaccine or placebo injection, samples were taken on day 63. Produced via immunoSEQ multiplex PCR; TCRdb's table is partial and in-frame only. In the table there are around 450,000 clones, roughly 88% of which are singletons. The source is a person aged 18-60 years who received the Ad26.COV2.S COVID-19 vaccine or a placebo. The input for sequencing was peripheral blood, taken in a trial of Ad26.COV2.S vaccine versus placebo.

The CDR3 coding sequence is TGCGCCAGCAGTCTACTATTACAGGGACACTATGGCTACACCTTC. Protein product: CASSLLLQGHYGYTF. This sequence joins TRBV23-1 and TRBJ1-2; D perhaps matches TRBD1 (6 bases). TRBV23-1 is reported as an ORF; its role is uncertain. V was trimmed by 4 bases and J by 3 bases, leaving 15 bases between them. The CDR3 is made up of 15 amino acids.